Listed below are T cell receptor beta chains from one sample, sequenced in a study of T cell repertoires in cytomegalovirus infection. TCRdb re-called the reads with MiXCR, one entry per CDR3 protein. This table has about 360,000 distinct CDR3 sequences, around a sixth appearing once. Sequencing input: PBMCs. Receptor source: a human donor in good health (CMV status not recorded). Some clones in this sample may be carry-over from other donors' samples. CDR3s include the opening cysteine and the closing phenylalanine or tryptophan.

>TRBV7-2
CASSRRDADTQYF
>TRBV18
CASSPPARGRTEAFF
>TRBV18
CASSPGTSGSGEETQYF
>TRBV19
CASINWGGVGTGELFF
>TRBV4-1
CASSQGPGASYNEQFF
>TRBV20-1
CSARQLARSPDTQYF
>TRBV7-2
CASSPRQDNEQFF
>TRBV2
CASSRGSGVGETQYF
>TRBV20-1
CSAPGPGGNEQFF
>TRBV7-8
CASSLLYGGNTEAFF
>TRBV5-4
CASSPGTGDAGELFF
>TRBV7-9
CASSLGTLGDQPQHF
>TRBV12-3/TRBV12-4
CASMKGGGGIQYF
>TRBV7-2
CASSLMAGIAGGPGEQYF
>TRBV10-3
CAISEVESSYEQYF
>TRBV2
CASSESPRGQPQHF
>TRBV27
CASRLSSYEQYF
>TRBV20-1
CSAGTSPYNEQFF
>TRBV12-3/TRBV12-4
CASIRRGGGEKLFF
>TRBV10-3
CAIRGTGPYEQYF
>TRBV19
CVSSMAGTQYF
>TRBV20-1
CSAGTGGAYNSPLHF
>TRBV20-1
CSGTRVANEKLFF
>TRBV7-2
CASSLVPGDNQPQHF
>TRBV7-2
CASSQGGGGRREQFF
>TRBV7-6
CASSPLNKRRGDYEQYF
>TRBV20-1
CSARTSGNTGELFF
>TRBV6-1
CASSEGRDTQYF
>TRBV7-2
CASRPTVAGGPVIIYEQYF
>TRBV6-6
CASSYPTGPAYNEQFF
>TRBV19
CASTLGGSGNREQFF
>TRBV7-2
CASSLNNQPQHF
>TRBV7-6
CASSLAPIAPAEAFF
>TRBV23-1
CASSPKDRSLYEQYF
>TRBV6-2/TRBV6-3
CASSPGWVVAFF
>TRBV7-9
CASSNLAGGPGEQYF
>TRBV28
CASSPTGTGEGYGYTF
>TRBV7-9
CASSLPRGGGNTGELFF
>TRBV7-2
CASSLQRGWSEQYF
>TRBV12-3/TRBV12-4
CASSLSPVTNTEAFF
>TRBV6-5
CASSYSAPVYTEAFF
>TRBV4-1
CASSHTGLGQPQHF
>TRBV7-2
CASSISSSSYNEQFF
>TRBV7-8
CASSLGASGETQYF
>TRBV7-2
CASSFLETQYF
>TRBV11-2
CASSSSWGHNTGELFF
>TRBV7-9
CASSPRGLAGSYEQYF
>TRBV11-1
CASSSTGHGYTF
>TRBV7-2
CASSLSPGNYGYTF
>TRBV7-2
CASSLRASPEQYF
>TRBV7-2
CASSSAGEGRYGYTF
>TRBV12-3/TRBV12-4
CASSRGGRGDTEAFF
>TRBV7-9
CASSVTNNEKLFF
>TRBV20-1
CSAFRARSDTQYF
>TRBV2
CASSDPNQPQHF
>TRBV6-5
CASLQQGGGTEAFF